A single TCR beta chain is shown here with its context. What this receptor recognizes is not known. Per-base qualities were not stored, and no clone one base away is much larger. The source of the sample is a study of T cell repertoires in cytomegalovirus infection (dated by TCRdb to the late 2010s). About the study as a whole: The peptide stimulations were aimed at well-studied HLA-B-restricted epitopes as well as recently identified HLA-C-restricted CMV epitopes, whose presentation resists viral immunomodulation. Donor HLA type was relevant to the analysis, as public TCR beta signatures indicated carriage of CMV infection together with the matching HLA type. What the work shows at the level of the full study, not this receptor alone: In both this cohort and an independent cohort of several hundred donors, the cumulative frequency of public TCR beta family members distinguished carriers of CMV infection plus the relevant HLA type. The ex vivo response was dominated by HLA-C-restricted CMV-specific TCR beta clonotypes, and the single most frequent clonotype in two of eight donors was supplied by these HLA-C-restricted clonotypes.

The treatment or condition label, as the study defines it: in vitro stimulation with specific CMV peptide epitopes to enrich CMV-specific T cells. The sample was run on an Illumina HiSeq 1500. TCRdb reran the public reads through fastp at Q25 and MiXCR, keeping productive beta chains. Each CDR3 protein gets just one entry, which takes the most common genes and DNA from the rows behind it. The sample table contains about 130,000 distinct CDR3 sequences; only one count was recorded for more than 25% of them. Together, the top ten hold roughly 58% of the sample. V was cut back by 6 bases and J by 4 bases, leaving a gap of 15 bases between them. Spanning cysteine to phenylalanine, the CDR3 consists of 14 amino acids. Just CDR3 DNA is preserved here, 42 bases in frame from base 1. Sequences SNHLY (CDR1) and FYNNEI (CDR2) are obtained from the germline V gene.

This clonotype originated in a human donor in good health (CMV status not recorded). Some clones in this sample may be carry-over from other donors' samples. The specimen comprised CD8+ T cells from cultured PBMCs, sampled from culture after CMV antigen stimulation. The receptor chain draws on TRBV2 and TRBJ2-5; TRBD2 is a possible D gene, resting on 6 matching bases. The CDR3 has the sequence CASSYRTEGETQYF. The DNA sequence follows: TGTGCCAGCAGCTACCGGACGGAGGGAGAGACCCAGTACTTC.